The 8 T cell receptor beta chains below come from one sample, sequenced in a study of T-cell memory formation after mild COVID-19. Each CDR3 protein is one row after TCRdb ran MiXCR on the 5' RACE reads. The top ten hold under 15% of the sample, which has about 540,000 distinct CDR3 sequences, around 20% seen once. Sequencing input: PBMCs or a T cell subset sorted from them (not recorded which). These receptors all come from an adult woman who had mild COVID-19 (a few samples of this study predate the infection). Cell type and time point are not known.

The CDR3 protein is CSVEKGTPYGYTF. CDR3 nucleotide sequence: TGCAGCGTTGAAAAGGGAACCCCTTATGGCTACACCTTC. This chain joins TRBV29-1 and TRBJ1-2; D is ambiguous. The germline CDR1 and CDR2 sequences are SQVTM and ANQGSEA. The germline V and J ends were trimmed by 2 bases and 5 bases, with 12 bases remaining between them. There are 13 residues in the CDR3. The variable domain in full, completed from reference TRBV29-1 and TRBJ1-2, reads SAVISQKPSRDICQRGTSLTIQCQVDSQVTMMFWYRQQPGQSLTLIATANQGSEATYESGFVIDKFPISRPNLTFSTLTVSNMSPEDSSIYLCSVEKGTPYGYTFGSGTRLTVV.

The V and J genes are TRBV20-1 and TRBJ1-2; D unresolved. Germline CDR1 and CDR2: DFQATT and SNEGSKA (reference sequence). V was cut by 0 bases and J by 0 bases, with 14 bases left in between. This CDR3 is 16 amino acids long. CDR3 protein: CSARDGNRASNYGYTF. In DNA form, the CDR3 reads TGCAGTGCTAGAGATGGGAACCGGGCCTCTAACTATGGCTACACCTTC.

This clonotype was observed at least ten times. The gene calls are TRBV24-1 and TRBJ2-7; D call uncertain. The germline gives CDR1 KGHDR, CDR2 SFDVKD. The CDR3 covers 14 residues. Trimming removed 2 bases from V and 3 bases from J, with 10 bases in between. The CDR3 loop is CATSDWRSVYEQYF. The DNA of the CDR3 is TGTGCCACCAGTGATTGGAGAAGCGTCTACGAGCAGTACTTC.

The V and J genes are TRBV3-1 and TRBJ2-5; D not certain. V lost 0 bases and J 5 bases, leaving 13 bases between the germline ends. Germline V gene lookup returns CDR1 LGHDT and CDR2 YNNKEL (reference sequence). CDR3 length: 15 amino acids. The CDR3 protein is CASSQDYGPRETQYF. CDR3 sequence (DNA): TGTGCCAGCAGCCAAGATTACGGTCCCCGGGAGACCCAGTACTTC.

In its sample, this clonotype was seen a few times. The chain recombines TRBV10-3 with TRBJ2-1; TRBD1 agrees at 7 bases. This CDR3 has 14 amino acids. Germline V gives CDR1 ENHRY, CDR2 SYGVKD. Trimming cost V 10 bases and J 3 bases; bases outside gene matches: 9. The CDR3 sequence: CATVRDSIYNEQFF. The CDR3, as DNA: TGTGCCACTGTCCGGGACAGTATCTACAATGAGCAGTTCTTC.

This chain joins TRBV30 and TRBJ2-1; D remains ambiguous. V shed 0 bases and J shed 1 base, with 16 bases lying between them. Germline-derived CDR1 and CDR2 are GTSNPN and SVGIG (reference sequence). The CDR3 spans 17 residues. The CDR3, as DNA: TGTGCCTGGAGTGTTTTGGAATGGGCTAGTTCCTACAATGAGCAGTTCTTC. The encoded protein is CAWSVLEWASSYNEQFF.

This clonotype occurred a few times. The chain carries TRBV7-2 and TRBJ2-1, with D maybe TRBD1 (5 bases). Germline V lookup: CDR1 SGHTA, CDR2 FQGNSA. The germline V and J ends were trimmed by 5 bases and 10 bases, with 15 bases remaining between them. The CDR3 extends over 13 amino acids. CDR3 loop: CASSPRLTAEQFF. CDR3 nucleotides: TGTGCCAGCAGCCCCCGACTGACAGCGGAGCAGTTCTTC.

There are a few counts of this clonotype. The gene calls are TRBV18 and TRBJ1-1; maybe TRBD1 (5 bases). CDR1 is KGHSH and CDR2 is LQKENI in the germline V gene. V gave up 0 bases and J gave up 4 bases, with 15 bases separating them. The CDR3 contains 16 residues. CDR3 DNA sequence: TGTGCCAGCTCACCACCTCAAGAGGGAAGGGGCACTGAAGCTTTCTTT. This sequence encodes CASSPPQEGRGTEAFF.